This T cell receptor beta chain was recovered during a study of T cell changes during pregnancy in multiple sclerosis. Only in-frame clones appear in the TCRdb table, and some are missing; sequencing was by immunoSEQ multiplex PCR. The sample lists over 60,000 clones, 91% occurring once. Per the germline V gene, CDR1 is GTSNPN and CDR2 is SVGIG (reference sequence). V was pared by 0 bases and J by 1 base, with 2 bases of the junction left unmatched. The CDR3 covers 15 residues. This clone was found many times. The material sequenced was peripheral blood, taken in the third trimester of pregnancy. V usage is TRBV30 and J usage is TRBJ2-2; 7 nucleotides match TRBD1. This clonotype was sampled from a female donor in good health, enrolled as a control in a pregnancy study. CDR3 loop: CAWSVWDRNTGELFF. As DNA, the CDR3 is TGTGCCTGGAGTGTCTGGGACAGGAACACCGGGGAGCTGTTTTTT.